Presented here are 29 T cell receptor beta chains from one specimen sequenced in a study of shared clonotypes between healthy human individuals. Sequencing was performed with immunoSEQ multiplex PCR; in TCRdb, only in-frame clones are kept and a portion is missing. The sample includes about 380,000 clones, 96% of them seen just once. The sample comprised memory CD8+ T cells sorted from blood. Subset indicated: CD45RO+ cells pooled with CCR7-negative TemRA cells. The receptor set was obtained from a man aged 25-45 years in good health.

This sequence joins TRBV6-4 and TRBJ2-2; D is perhaps TRBD2 (7 bases). CDR1 and CDR2 from the germline V gene are MRHNA and SNTAGT. The V end was cut by 8 bases, the J end by 3 bases, with 16 bases between. The CDR3 extends over 15 amino acids. The CDR3 DNA reads as TGTGCCAGCTATAAGGGGGGGAGGGACACCGGGGAGCTGTTTTTT. Encoded protein: CASYKGGRDTGELFF.

V is TRBV6-5 and J is TRBJ2-2, with a possible D match to TRBD1 (5 bases). The CDR3 length is 13 residues. Trimming left V 2 bases short and J 5 bases short, with 6 bases between. Germline CDR1 is MNHEY and CDR2 is SVGAGI. CDR3 sequence (DNA): TGTGCCAGCAGTTACCCAGGGACCGGGGAGCTGTTTTTT. Residues: CASSYPGTGELFF.

Here the CDR3 reads CASSLGIYEQYF. The CDR3 DNA follows: TGTGCCAGCAGCCTCGGCATCTACGAGCAGTACTTC. The chain combines TRBV28 with TRBJ2-7; D remains unclear. V was clipped by 6 bases and J by 3 bases, with 9 bases between them. CDR3 length equals 12 residues. CDR1 and CDR2 (germline): MDHEN, SYDVKM.

This clone was counted once. J is TRBJ2-2 and V is TRBV2; TRBD1 matches at 10 bases. This CDR3 spans 15 amino acids. Germline V gene lookup returns CDR1 SNHLY and CDR2 FYNNEI. With 3 bases clipped from V and 4 bases from J, the junction kept 2 bases outside the gene matches. Written as DNA, the CDR3 is TGTGCCAGCAGTGACGACAGGGGGCTCACCGGGGAGCTGTTTTTT. This translates into CASSDDRGLTGELFF.

The count of this clone is one. The genes are TRBV19 and TRBJ1-4; TRBD1 aligns across 8 bases. Germline lookup yields CDR1 LNHDA and CDR2 SQIVND (reference sequence). The ends lost 6 bases at V and 7 bases at J; junction bases unmatched: 13. The length of the CDR3 is 16 residues. CDR3 coding DNA: TGTGCCAGTAGCCGCCTCATACAGGGGGATGTTGAAAAACTGTTTTTT. Encoded protein: CASSRLIQGDVEKLFF.

The chain has TRBV5-1 and TRBJ2-4; 8 bases map to TRBD1. The J segment lost 1 base and the V segment lost 0 bases, leaving 0 bases of the junction unmatched. The CDR3 extends over 15 amino acids. CDR1 is SGHRS and CDR2 is YFSETQ in the germline V gene. CDR3 residues: CASSLGDRAKNIQYF. Written as DNA, the CDR3 is TGCGCCAGCAGCTTGGGGGACAGGGCCAAAAACATTCAGTACTTC. Combining the CDR3 with reference TRBV5-1 and TRBJ2-4 gives the whole variable domain KAGVTQTPRYLIKTRGQQVTLSCSPISGHRSVSWYQQTPGQGLQFLFEYFSETQRNKGNFPGRFSGRQFSNSRSEMNVSTLELGDSALYLCASSLGDRAKNIQYFGAGTRLSVL.

The gene calls are TRBV11-1 and TRBJ2-5; no clear D gene. From germline, CDR1 is SGHAT and CDR2 FQDESV (reference sequence). This CDR3 has 16 residues. The V gene lost 1 base and the J gene lost 2 bases, with 14 bases spanning the gap. As DNA, the CDR3 is TGTGCCAGCAGCTTAGGTTTGAAGGGATTACAAGAGACCCAGTACTTC. This codes for CASSLGLKGLQETQYF.

The chain links TRBV28 to TRBJ2-7; D not resolved. Trimming took 5 bases from V and 0 from J, leaving 14 bases between them. The germline V gene encodes CDR1 MDHEN and CDR2 SYDVKM. The CDR3 consists of 15 residues. The CDR3 reads CASSLGTSSSYEQYF. The CDR3 bases are TGTGCCAGCAGTCTCGGAACGTCCAGCTCCTACGAGCAGTACTTC.

The rearrangement joins TRBV7-9 to TRBJ2-3; TRBD2 agrees at 7 bases. The CDR3 contains 18 residues. Germline-derived CDR1 and CDR2 are SEHNR and FQNEAQ (reference sequence). V lost 1 base and J lost 1; bases outside the gene matches: 11. CDR3 sequence: CASSLVLAASGRTDTQYF. Written as DNA, the CDR3 is TGTGCCAGCAGCTTAGTATTGGCGGCTAGCGGACGCACAGATACGCAGTATTTT. Drawing the rest from reference TRBV7-9 and TRBJ2-3, the complete variable domain is DTGVSQNPRHKITKRGQNVTFRCDPISEHNRLYWYRQTLGQGPEFLTYFQNEAQLEKSRLLSDRFSAERPKGSFSTLEIQRTEQGDSAMYLCASSLVLAASGRTDTQYFGPGTRLTVL.

The chain has TRBV28 and TRBJ2-1; 7 positions match TRBD2. CDR1 MDHEN and CDR2 SYDVKM come from the germline V gene. V lost 6 bases and J lost 3; bases outside the gene matches: 11. This CDR3 spans 16 amino acids. The CDR3 DNA follows: TGTGCCAGCAGACCTACGCACCAGCGGGACTACAATGAGCAGTTCTTC. It codes for CASRPTHQRDYNEQFF.

This chain links TRBV6-1 with TRBJ2-7; D may be TRBD1 (6 bases). V dropped 2 bases and J dropped 0 bases, with 14 bases sitting between them. The germline V gene has CDR1 MNHNS and CDR2 SASEGT. The CDR3 runs 16 residues. The CDR3 DNA follows: TGTGCCAGCAGTGAAATGCCCGGACAGCCCTCCTACGAGCAGTACTTC. Translating it yields CASSEMPGQPSYEQYF.

The chain employs TRBV30 and TRBJ1-5; no definite D call. This CDR3 contains 13 residues. V was pared by 2 bases and J by 4 bases, with 9 bases between. In germline, CDR1 is GTSNPN, CDR2 SVGIG (reference sequence). CDR3 bases: TGTGCCTGGAGTCCAATGGAAAATCAGCCCCAGCATTTT. It translates to CAWSPMENQPQHF.

This chain joins TRBV30 and TRBJ2-1; 9 nucleotides line up with TRBD1. Per germline, CDR1 GTSNPN and CDR2 SVGIG (reference sequence). The CDR3 runs to 14 residues. Trimming removed 7 bases from V and 4 bases from J; junction bases left unmatched: 8. The CDR3, as DNA: TGTGCCTCCACCCGGGACAGGGAATACAATGAGCAGTTCTTC. Translation: CASTRDREYNEQFF.

The rearrangement uses TRBV18 and TRBJ2-3; 7 bases are a match to TRBD1. The CDR3 consists of 21 residues. From germline, CDR1 is KGHSH and CDR2 LQKENI. The V gene end was trimmed by 1 base and the J gene end by 4 bases; junction bases not matched to a gene: 23. CDR3 DNA sequence: TGTGCCAGCTCACCACAGAGGGGGCGAGTGAGGGACCCGCCAGGGGCAGATACGCAGTATTTT. The encoded protein is CASSPQRGRVRDPPGADTQYF.

The V call is TRBV20-1, the J call TRBJ2-7; no clear D. There are 9 residues in the CDR3. The germline V gene has CDR1 DFQATT and CDR2 SNEGSKA (reference sequence). The DNA for the CDR3 is TGCAGGCGAGAGGCGGAGCAGTACTTC. As protein: CRREAEQYF.

The CDR3 region has the DNA TGTGCCAGCAATAGACAGGGCTCCCACTATGGCTACACCTTC. This gives the protein CASNRQGSHYGYTF. The chain links TRBV2 to TRBJ1-2; TRBD1 aligns across 7 bases. Germline V lookup: CDR1 SNHLY, CDR2 FYNNEI. After removal of 7 bases from V and 3 bases from J, the junction contained 8 bases not matched to a gene. This CDR3 has 14 amino acids.

The V call is TRBV19, the J call TRBJ2-3; 8 bases are shared with TRBD2. CDR3 length: 17 residues. Germline loops: CDR1 LNHDA, CDR2 SQIVND (reference sequence). V gave up 7 bases and J gave up 2 bases; unmatched junction bases: 14. In DNA form, the CDR3 reads TGTGCCAGTACCAGATTTAGTCCAGCGGGGGTCACAGATACGCAGTATTTT. Its protein product is CASTRFSPAGVTDTQYF.

The rearrangement joins TRBV28 to TRBJ2-1; D gene ambiguous. Germline-derived CDR1 and CDR2 are MDHEN and SYDVKM. The CDR3 consists of 11 residues. The CDR3 loop is CAVLSRMEQFF. The DNA for the CDR3 is TGTGCAGTACTGTCAAGGATGGAGCAGTTCTTC.

The chain links TRBV11-2 to TRBJ2-5; TRBD1 agrees at 7 bases. CDR1 is SGHAT, CDR2 FQNNGV, per germline. The CDR3 consists of 17 residues. The J segment lost 2 bases and the V segment lost 5 bases, leaving 14 bases of the junction unmatched. The chain's CDR3 is CASSPNPTGNKQETQYF. The CDR3 coding sequence is TGTGCCAGCAGCCCCAACCCGACAGGGAACAAACAAGAGACCCAGTACTTC. The variable domain in full, with the rest retrieved from reference TRBV11-2 and TRBJ2-5, is EAGVAQSPRYKIIEKRQSVAFWCNPISGHATLYWYQQILGQGPKLLIQFQNNGVVDDSQLPKDRFSAERLKGVDSTLKIQPAKLEDSAVYLCASSPNPTGNKQETQYFGPGTRLLVL.

To note about this clone: At one end, the junction sequence differs from germline, possibly due to a read error. This rearrangement joins TRBV7-7 to TRBJ2-3; 8 positions agree with TRBD2. The germline CDR1 and CDR2 sequences are SSHAT and FNYEAQ (reference sequence). This CDR3 comprises 14 residues. CDR3 loop: CASSLAGSRDTQYF. The CDR3 region has the DNA TGTGCTAGCAGCTTAGCGGGGTCGAGGGATACGCAGTATTTT.

The chain links TRBV6-6 to TRBJ2-3; TRBD1 matches at 9 bases. This CDR3 contains 16 residues. The ends lost 7 bases at V and 4 bases at J; junction bases unmatched: 12. Germline CDR1 and CDR2: MNHNY and SVGAGI (reference sequence). CDR3 nucleotides: TGTGCCAGCAATTTACTACCGGGACAGGGAGCAGATACGCAGTATTTT. It is translated as CASNLLPGQGADTQYF.

The chain couples TRBV5-1 to TRBJ2-7; D may match TRBD1 or TRBD2 (6 bases each). V lost 4 bases and J 5 bases, leaving 19 bases between the germline ends. The germline V gene encodes CDR1 SGHRS and CDR2 YFSETQ. The CDR3 extends over 15 amino acids. This chain's CDR3 is CASSPGGLFRDEQYF. As DNA, the CDR3 is TGCGCCAGCAGCCCTGGGGGGCTTTTTCGAGACGAGCAGTACTTC.

J is TRBJ2-7 and V is TRBV2, with no clear D. V lost 3 bases, J lost 7 bases, and 7 bases lay in between. The CDR3 extends over 11 amino acids. The germline V gene has CDR1 SNHLY and CDR2 FYNNEI. The CDR3 nucleotides are TGTGCCAGCAGTGATATGGAGGAGCAGTACTTC. Amino acids: CASSDMEEQYF.

This sequence joins TRBV28 and TRBJ2-7; perhaps D is TRBD1 or TRBD2 (5 bases each). The CDR3 is made up of 15 amino acids. V lost 8 bases and J 1 base, leaving 18 bases between the germline ends. Germline assignment: CDR1 MDHEN and CDR2 SYDVKM. The CDR3 DNA reads TGTGCCAGCCGTGTGGGGGTCCCTCTTTCCTACGAGCAGTACTTC. Its protein is CASRVGVPLSYEQYF.

The chain carries TRBV28 and TRBJ2-7; D not resolved. The CDR3 is 14 residues long. The germline V gene encodes CDR1 MDHEN and CDR2 SYDVKM. V shed 6 bases and J shed 6 bases, with 18 bases lying between them. DNA for the CDR3: TGTGCCAGCAGCGGCATAGTCGTAGTGAGCGAGCAGTACTTC. Encoded protein: CASSGIVVVSEQYF.

CDR3 in amino acids: CASSIVMGGYEQYF. CDR3 in DNA: TGTGCCAGTAGTATAGTGATGGGGGGCTACGAGCAGTACTTC. This sequence joins TRBV19 and TRBJ2-7, with D possibly being TRBD2 (6 bases). Germline CDR1 is LNHDA and CDR2 is SQIVND (reference sequence). The germline V and J ends were trimmed by 1 base and 3 bases, with 10 bases remaining between them. The CDR3 is made up of 14 amino acids.

The V gene is TRBV29-1, the J gene TRBJ2-5, with D unresolved. The germline V and J ends were trimmed by 4 bases and 2 bases, with 14 bases remaining between them. Per germline, CDR1 SQVTM and CDR2 ANQGSEA. This CDR3 spans 14 amino acids. The CDR3 coding sequence is TGCAGCGTTGTATCCCCCCCCCAACAAGAGACCCAGTACTTC. Translation gives CSVVSPPQQETQYF. The entire variable domain, with the rest obtained from reference TRBV29-1 and TRBJ2-5, is as follows: SAVISQKPSRDICQRGTSLTIQCQVDSQVTMMFWYRQQPGQSLTLIATANQGSEATYESGFVIDKFPISRPNLTFSTLTVSNMSPEDSSIYLCSVVSPPQQETQYFGPGTRLLVL.

The chain is built from TRBV28 and TRBJ1-2; D is unresolved. V dropped 3 bases and J dropped 8 bases, with 7 bases sitting between them. Germline values: CDR1 MDHEN, CDR2 SYDVKM. This CDR3 is 11 amino acids long. In nucleotides, the CDR3 is TGTGCCAGCAGTTTCCGGAGCGGCTACACCTTC. This translates into CASSFRSGYTF.

In the case of this clone: The sample holds other DNA sequences that translate to the same CDR3. This chain joins TRBV28 and TRBJ1-5; D gene uncertain. The CDR3 sequence is 12 residues long. Germline CDR1 MDHEN, CDR2 SYDVKM. Deletions cut 5 bases from V and 4 bases from J, with 6 bases between. The CDR3 here is CASSLGNQPQHF. CDR3 DNA: TGTGCCAGCAGTCTAGGGAATCAGCCCCAGCATTTT.